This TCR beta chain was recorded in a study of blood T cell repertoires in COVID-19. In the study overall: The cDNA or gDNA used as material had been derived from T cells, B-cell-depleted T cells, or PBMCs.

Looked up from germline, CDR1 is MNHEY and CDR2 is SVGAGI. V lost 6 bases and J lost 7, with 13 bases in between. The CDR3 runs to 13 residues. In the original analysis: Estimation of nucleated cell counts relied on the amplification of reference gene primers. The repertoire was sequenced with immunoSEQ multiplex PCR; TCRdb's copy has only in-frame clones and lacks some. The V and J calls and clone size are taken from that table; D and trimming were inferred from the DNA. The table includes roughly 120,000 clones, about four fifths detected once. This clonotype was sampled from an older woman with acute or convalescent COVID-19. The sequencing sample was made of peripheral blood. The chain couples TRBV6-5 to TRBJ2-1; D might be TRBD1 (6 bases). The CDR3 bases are TGTGCCAGCAGCGGCCAGGGGAGTAATGAGCAGTTCTTC. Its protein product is CASSGQGSNEQFF.